The source of this T cell receptor (beta chain) is a study of T-cell reconstitution after alpha-beta-depleted transplantation in children. Construction of the TCRbeta library involved unique molecular identifiers. TCRdb ran MiXCR on the PCR reads and lists one entry per CDR3 protein. The repertoire has hundreds of thousands of distinct CDR3 sequences, around a sixth of them found once; the top ten carry 1.1%. This clonotype was detected only a few times. V was shortened by 5 bases and J by 2 bases, with 12 bases between the two germline ends. The CDR3 runs 14 residues. The germline gives CDR1 SEHNR, CDR2 FQNEAQ (reference sequence).

This clonotype was sampled from a human donor who donated a stem cell graft to a child with acute myeloid leukemia. This rearrangement joins TRBV7-9 to TRBJ1-1; D perhaps matches TRBD1 (6 bases). The material was PBMCs from the stem cell graft donor, obtained from the stem cell graft. CDR3 DNA: TGTGCCAGCAGCCACGGACAGCTAAACACTGAAGCTTTCTTT. It translates to CASSHGQLNTEAFF.